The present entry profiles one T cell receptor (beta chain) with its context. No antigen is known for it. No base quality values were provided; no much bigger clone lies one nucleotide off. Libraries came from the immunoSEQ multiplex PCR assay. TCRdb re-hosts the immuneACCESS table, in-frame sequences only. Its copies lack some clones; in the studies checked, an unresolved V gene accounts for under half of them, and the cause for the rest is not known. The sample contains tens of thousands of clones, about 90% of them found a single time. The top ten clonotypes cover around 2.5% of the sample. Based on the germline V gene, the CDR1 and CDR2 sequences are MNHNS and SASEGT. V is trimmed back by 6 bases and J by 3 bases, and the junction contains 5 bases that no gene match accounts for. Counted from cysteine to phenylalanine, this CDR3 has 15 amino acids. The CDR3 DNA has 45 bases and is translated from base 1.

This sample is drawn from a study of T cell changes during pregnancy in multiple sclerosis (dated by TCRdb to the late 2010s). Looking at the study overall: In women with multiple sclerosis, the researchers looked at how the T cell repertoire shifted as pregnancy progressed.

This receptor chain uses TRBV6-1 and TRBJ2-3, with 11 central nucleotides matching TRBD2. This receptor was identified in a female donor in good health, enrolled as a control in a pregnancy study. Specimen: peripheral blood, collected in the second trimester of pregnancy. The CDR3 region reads CASRQLAGATDTQYF. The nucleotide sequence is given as TGTGCCAGCAGGCAACTAGCGGGGGCTACAGATACGCAGTATTTT.